The rows below give T cell receptor beta chains drawn from one sample of a study of tumor-infiltrating lymphocytes in oesophageal squamous cell carcinoma. TCRdb re-analysed the PCR reads in MiXCR, keeping a single row per CDR3 protein. The repertoire has about 22,000 distinct CDR3 sequences, approximately 34% of them found once; the top ten carry over 15%. Sequencing used esophageal tumor tissue. All receptors come from a female donor with esophageal squamous cell carcinoma. CDR3s include the opening cysteine and the closing phenylalanine or tryptophan. D genes are given only for firm matches. Some rows mark clone size as missing; the rest say once, few, many or name a class of expanded clone.

j_call	v_call	d_call	clone_size	cdr3_nt	cdr3_aa
TRBJ1-4	TRBV6-1	NA	NA	TGTGCCAGCAGTGAAGCGCGCGGAAGGGGTCGGAAAAAACTGTTTTTT	CASSEARGRGRKKLFF
TRBJ2-2	TRBV12-5	NA	few	TGTGCTAGTGGTTTGTCTGGGGAGCTGTTTTTT	CASGLSGELFF
TRBJ2-5	TRBV6-1	TRBD1	many	TGTGCCAGCAGAGCGAATACAGGGGTGGCAGAGACCCAGTACTTC	CASRANTGVAETQYF
TRBJ2-7	TRBV7-2	TRBD1	NA	TGTGCCAGCAGCTACGGACAGGGTTTCTACGAGCAGTACTTC	CASSYGQGFYEQYF
TRBJ2-3	TRBV7-2	NA	NA	TGTGCCAGCAGCTCATTCACAGATACGCAGTATTTT	CASSSFTDTQYF
TRBJ2-7	TRBV6-2/TRBV6-3	TRBD1	NA	TGTGCCAGCAGGGTTGGGACAGGTGGCGAGCAGTACTTC	CASRVGTGGEQYF
TRBJ2-1	TRBV12-3/TRBV12-4	NA	NA	TGTGCCAGCAGTTTGGTTCAGGGCGTTTCCTACGAGCAGTTCTTC	CASSLVQGVSYEQFF
TRBJ2-2	TRBV18	TRBD1	NA	TGTGCCAGCTCACGCGCGGACAGGGGTGCCGGGGAGCTGTTTTTT	CASSRADRGAGELFF
TRBJ2-4	TRBV6-1	NA	many	TGTGCCAGCAGTGCCATAGGTTCCAAAAACATTCAGTACTTC	CASSAIGSKNIQYF
TRBJ2-3	TRBV7-2	TRBD1	NA	TGTGCCAGCAGCTTAGCTGTGACAGGGGGCGCGGATACGCAGTATTTT	CASSLAVTGGADTQYF
TRBJ2-1	TRBV7-9	TRBD2	many	TGTGCCAGCAGCCCGAGACTAGCGGGAGCTCTCAATGAGCAGTTCTTC	CASSPRLAGALNEQFF
TRBJ2-2	TRBV18	NA	NA	TGTGCCAGCTCACCAGTTTCTGTCCAAGGCAGCGGGGAGCTGTTTTTT	CASSPVSVQGSGELFF
TRBJ1-1	TRBV2	NA	many	TGTGCCAGCACCGATGGCGGGGTGGAAGCTTTCTTT	CASTDGGVEAFF
TRBJ2-2	TRBV28	NA	few	TGTGCCAGCCAGCGACGCCGGATGAACACCGGGGAGCTGTTTTTT	CASQRRRMNTGELFF
TRBJ2-1	TRBV11-2	NA	many	TGTGCCAGCAGCTTAGTAAGGCAGCCCGCGTACAATGAGCAGTTCTTC	CASSLVRQPAYNEQFF
TRBJ2-3	TRBV20-1	TRBD2	NA	TGCAGTGTCAGCCCCCTTACTAGCGGGAGACCGGATACGCAGTATTTT	CSVSPLTSGRPDTQYF
TRBJ2-7	TRBV28	TRBD1	NA	TGTGCCAGCAGGGGCCGGGACAGGAATTCCTACGAGCAGTACTTC	CASRGRDRNSYEQYF
TRBJ2-7	TRBV7-6	TRBD1	NA	TGTGCCAGCAGCTTAGTGTATTCAGGGGGCTCTAATGAGCAGTACTTC	CASSLVYSGGSNEQYF
TRBJ2-7	TRBV5-1	TRBD1	NA	TGCGCCAGCAGCCCCGGGACAGCCACCAATGAGCAGTACTTC	CASSPGTATNEQYF
TRBJ2-7	TRBV4-1	NA	NA	TGCGCCGGCAGCCAAGAGGCGCTCAATGAGCAGTACTTC	CAGSQEALNEQYF
TRBJ2-5	TRBV27	TRBD2	many	TGTGCCAGTCGGGAGCGGGGACCCCAAGAGACCCAGTACTTC	CASRERGPQETQYF
TRBJ2-3	TRBV5-1	NA	few	TGCGCCAGCAGCCTAGCTCGGCGAGCAGATACGCAGTATTTT	CASSLARRADTQYF
TRBJ1-1	TRBV5-1	NA	many	TGCGCCAGCAGCCCCAACCCATTGACTCCAAACACTGAAGCTTTCTTT	CASSPNPLTPNTEAFF
TRBJ2-1	TRBV28	NA	NA	TGTGCCAGCAGGAAACAGGCCGCGAGCTCCTACAATGAGCAGTTCTTC	CASRKQAASSYNEQFF
TRBJ2-7	TRBV7-2	NA	NA	TGTGCCAGCAATACAGGGCTTAAAAGATACGAGCAGTACTTC	CASNTGLKRYEQYF
TRBJ1-2	TRBV6-1	TRBD1	medium-sized	TGTGCCAGCAGTCTAGGACAGGCCTTTTCTAACTATGGCTACACCTTC	CASSLGQAFSNYGYTF
TRBJ2-1	TRBV5-6	NA	NA	TGTGCCAGCACCCAGCTGGGTAGGGGTGAGCAGTTCTTC	CASTQLGRGEQFF
TRBJ2-5	TRBV20-1	NA	few	TGCAGTGCGACCCTGGGGGAGACCCAGTACTTC	CSATLGETQYF
TRBJ1-2	TRBV24-1	TRBD1	many	TGTGCCACCAGTGAAGGGGGGACAGGGGGCGGTTCGGCATATGGCTACACCTTC	CATSEGGTGGGSAYGYTF
TRBJ1-4	TRBV6-6	TRBD1	many	TGTGCCAGCAGTTACTCGACAGGGGGAGGAGAAAAACTGTTTTTT	CASSYSTGGGEKLFF